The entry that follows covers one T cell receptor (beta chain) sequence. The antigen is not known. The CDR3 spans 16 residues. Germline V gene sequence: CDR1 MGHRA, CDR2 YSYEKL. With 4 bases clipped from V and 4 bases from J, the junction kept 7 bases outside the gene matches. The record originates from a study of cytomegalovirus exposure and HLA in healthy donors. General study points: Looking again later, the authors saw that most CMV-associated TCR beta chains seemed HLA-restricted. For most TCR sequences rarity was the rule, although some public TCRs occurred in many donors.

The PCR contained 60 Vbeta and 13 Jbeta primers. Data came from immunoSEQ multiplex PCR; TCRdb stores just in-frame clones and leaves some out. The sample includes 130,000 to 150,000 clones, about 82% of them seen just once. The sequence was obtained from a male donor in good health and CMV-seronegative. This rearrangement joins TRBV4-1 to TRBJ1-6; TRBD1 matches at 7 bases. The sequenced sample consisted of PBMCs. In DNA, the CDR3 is TGCGCCAGCAGCCCCCGGGACAGACCTTATAATTCACCCCTCCACTTT. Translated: CASSPRDRPYNSPLHF.